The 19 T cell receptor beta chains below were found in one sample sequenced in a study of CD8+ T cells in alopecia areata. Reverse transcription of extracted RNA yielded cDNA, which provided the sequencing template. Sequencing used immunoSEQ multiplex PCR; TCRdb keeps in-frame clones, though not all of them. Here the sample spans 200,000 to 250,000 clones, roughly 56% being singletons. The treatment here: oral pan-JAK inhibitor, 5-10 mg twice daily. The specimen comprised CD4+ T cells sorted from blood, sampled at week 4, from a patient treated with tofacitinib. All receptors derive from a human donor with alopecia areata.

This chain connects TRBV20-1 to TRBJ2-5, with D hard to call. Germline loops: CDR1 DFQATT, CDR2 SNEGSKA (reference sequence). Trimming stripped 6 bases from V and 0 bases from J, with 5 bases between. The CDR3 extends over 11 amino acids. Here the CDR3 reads CSALNQETQYF. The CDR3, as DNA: TGCAGTGCCCTGAACCAAGAGACCCAGTACTTC.

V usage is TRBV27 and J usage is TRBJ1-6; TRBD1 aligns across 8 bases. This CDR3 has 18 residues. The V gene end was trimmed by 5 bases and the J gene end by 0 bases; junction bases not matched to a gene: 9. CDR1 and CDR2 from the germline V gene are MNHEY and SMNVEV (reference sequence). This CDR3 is CASSIEDRVPSYNSPLHF. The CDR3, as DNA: TGTGCCAGCAGTATTGAGGACAGGGTACCCTCCTATAATTCACCCCTCCACTTT.

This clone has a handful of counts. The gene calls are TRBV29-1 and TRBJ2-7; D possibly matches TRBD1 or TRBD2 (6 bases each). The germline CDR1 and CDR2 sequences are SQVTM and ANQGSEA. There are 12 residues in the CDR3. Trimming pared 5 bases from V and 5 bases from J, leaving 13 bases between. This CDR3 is CSVLVGGNEQYF. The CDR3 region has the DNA TGCAGCGTTCTTGTGGGGGGCAACGAGCAGTACTTC.

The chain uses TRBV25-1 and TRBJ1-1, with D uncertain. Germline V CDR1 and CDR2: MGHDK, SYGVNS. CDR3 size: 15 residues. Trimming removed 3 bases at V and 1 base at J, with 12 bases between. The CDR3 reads CASSDVSSGNTEAFF. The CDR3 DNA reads TGTGCCAGCAGTGACGTCTCCTCGGGGAACACTGAAGCTTTCTTT.

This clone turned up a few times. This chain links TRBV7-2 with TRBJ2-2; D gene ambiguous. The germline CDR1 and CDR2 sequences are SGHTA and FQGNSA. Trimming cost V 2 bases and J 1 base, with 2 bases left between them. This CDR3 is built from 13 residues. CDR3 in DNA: TGTGCCAGCAGCTTATGGAACACCGGGGAGCTGTTTTTT. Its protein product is CASSLWNTGELFF.

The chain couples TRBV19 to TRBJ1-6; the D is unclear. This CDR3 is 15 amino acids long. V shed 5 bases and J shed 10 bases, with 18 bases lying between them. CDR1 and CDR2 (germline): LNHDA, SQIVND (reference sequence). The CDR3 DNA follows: TGTGCCAGTAGTCCGACCACCGGTCGAGGATCACCCCTCCACTTT. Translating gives CASSPTTGRGSPLHF.

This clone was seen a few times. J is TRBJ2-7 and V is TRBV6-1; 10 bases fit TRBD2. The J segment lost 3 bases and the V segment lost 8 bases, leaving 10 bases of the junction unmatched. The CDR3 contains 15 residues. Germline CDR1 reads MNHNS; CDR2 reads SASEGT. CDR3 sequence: CASSALAGVVYEQYF. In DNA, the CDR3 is TGTGCCAGCTCCGCCCTAGCGGGAGTAGTCTACGAGCAGTACTTC.

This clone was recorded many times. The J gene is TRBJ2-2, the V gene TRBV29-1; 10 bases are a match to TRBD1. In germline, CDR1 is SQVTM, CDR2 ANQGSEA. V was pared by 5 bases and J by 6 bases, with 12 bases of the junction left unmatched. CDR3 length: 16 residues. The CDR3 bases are TGCAGCGTTAGGACAGGGGGGACAGGGAGGTCCGGGGAGCTGTTTTTT. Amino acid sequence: CSVRTGGTGRSGELFF.

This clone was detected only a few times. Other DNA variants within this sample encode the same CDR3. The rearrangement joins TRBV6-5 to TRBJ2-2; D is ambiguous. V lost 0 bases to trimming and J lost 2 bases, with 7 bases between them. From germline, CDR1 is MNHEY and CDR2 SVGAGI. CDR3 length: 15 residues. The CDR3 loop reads CASSYSGSNTGELFF. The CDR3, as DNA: TGTGCCAGCAGTTACTCTGGTAGTAACACCGGGGAGCTGTTTTTT.

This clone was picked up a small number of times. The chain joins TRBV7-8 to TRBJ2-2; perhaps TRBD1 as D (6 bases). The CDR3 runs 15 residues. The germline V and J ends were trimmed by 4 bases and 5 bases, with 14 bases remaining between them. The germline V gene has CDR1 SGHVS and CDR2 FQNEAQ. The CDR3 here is CASSSLARGTGELFF. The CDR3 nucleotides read TGTGCCAGCAGCTCTCTCGCGAGGGGGACCGGGGAGCTGTTTTTT. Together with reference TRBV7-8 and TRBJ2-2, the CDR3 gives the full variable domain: GAGVSQSPRYKVAKRGQDVALRCDPISGHVSLFWYQQALGQGPEFLTYFQNEAQLDKSGLPSDRFFAERPEGSVSTLKIQRTQQEDSAVYLCASSSLARGTGELFFGEGSRLTVL.

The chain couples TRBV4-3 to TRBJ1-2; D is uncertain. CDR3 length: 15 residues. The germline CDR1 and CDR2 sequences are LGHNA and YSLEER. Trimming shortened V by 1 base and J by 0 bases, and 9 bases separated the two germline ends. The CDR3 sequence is CASSQGPTSNYGYTF. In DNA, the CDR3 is TGCGCCAGCAGCCAAGGACCGACATCTAACTATGGCTACACCTTC.

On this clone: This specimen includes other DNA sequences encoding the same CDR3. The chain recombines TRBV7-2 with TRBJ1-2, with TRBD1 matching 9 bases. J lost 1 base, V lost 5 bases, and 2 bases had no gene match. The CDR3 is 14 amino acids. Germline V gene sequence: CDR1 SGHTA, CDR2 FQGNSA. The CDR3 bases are TGTGCCAGCAGCCGGGACAGGGTTAACTATGGCTACACCTTC. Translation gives CASSRDRVNYGYTF.

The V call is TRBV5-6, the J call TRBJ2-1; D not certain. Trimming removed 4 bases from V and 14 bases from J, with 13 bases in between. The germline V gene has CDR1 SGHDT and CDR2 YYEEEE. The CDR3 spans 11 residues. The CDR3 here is CASSAVGVEFF. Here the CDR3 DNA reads TGTGCCAGCAGCGCTGTCGGCGTCGAGTTCTTC.

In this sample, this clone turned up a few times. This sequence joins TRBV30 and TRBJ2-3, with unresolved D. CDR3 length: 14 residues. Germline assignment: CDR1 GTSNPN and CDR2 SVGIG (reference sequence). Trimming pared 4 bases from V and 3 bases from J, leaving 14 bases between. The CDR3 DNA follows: TGTGCCTGGAACGCGCAAGTACTTACAGATACGCAGTATTTT. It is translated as CAWNAQVLTDTQYF.

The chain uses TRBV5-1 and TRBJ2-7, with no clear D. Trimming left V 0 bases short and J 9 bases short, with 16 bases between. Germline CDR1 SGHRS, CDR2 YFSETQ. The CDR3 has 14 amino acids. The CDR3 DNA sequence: TGCGCCAGCAGCTTGGAGGGTGCATCTTCCGGGCAGTACTTC. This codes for CASSLEGASSGQYF.

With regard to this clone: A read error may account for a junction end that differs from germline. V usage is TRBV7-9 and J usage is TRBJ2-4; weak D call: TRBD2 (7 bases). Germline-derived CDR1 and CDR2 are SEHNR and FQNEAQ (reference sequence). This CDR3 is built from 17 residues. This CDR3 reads CASSLVLRDYEGEIRAF. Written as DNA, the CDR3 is TGTGCCAGCAGCTTAGTATTACGGGACTACGAGGGGGAAATACGGGCCTTC.

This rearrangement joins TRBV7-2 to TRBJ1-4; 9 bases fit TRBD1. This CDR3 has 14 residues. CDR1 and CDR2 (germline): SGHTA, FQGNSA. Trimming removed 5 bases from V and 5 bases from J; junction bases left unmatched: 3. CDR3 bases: TGTGCCAGCAGCCTAGACAGGGGGAATGAAAAACTGTTTTTT. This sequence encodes CASSLDRGNEKLFF.

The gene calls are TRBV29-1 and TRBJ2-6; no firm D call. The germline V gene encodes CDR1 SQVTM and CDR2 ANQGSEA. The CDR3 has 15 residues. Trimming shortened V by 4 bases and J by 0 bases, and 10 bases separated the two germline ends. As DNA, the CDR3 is TGCAGCGTTGGTAGCCAGAGCTCTGGGGCCAACGTCCTGACTTTC. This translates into CSVGSQSSGANVLTF.

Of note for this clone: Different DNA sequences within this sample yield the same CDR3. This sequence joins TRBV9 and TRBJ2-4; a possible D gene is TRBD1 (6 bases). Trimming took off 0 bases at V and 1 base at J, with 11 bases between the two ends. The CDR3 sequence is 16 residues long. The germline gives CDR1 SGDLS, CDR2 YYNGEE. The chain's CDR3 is CASSVAPTGAKNIQYF. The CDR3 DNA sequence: TGTGCCAGCAGCGTAGCACCTACAGGGGCCAAAAACATTCAGTACTTC.